The 19 T cell receptor beta chains reported below all come from one sample, sequenced in a study of a mutant IDH1 vaccine in newly diagnosed glioma. Sequencing used immunoSEQ multiplex PCR; TCRdb keeps in-frame clones, though not all of them. The sample includes tens of thousands of clones, roughly 91% of them seen just once. This sample's time point: week 35, safety follow-up. Each dose of the vaccine consisted of 300 ug of mutant IDH1 20-mer peptide, with topical imiquimod. No antigens are known for them. The starting material was PBMCs, obtained from a glioma patient whose treatment included an IDH1 peptide vaccine. These receptors originate from a woman aged 40 to 50 with glioma.

This chain connects TRBV5-1 to TRBJ1-5, with 9 bases lining up with TRBD1. The length of the CDR3 is 17 residues. V lost 5 bases and J lost 5; bases outside the gene matches: 14. Germline assignment: CDR1 SGHRS and CDR2 YFSETQ. CDR3 in DNA: TGCGCCAGCAGGGGGGGAGGGCTTCGGGACAGGGATCAGCCCCAGCATTTT. Translated: CASRGGGLRDRDQPQHF.

This clone was recorded once. The chain couples TRBV18 to TRBJ1-2; TRBD1 is a possible D gene (6 bases). V lost 6 bases to trimming and J lost 4 bases, with 15 bases between them. The CDR3 contains 14 residues. The V gene's germline CDR1 is KGHSH and CDR2 LQKENI. The CDR3 spells CASSPTTGIYGYTF. The DNA of the CDR3 is TGTGCCAGCTCCCCGACGACAGGTATCTATGGCTACACCTTC.

This clone came up once. This chain links TRBV4-1 with TRBJ2-6; perhaps TRBD2 as D (7 bases). The CDR3 length is 17 residues. Germline CDR1 is MGHRA and CDR2 is YSYEKL. Trimming took off 5 bases at V and 2 bases at J, with 16 bases between the two ends. The CDR3 region has the DNA TGCGCCAGCAGCAACCCATCGGGGGGCACTGGGGCCAACGTCCTGACTTTC. Amino acids: CASSNPSGGTGANVLTF.

J is TRBJ1-6 and V is TRBV4-3; D ambiguous. Germline V gene lookup returns CDR1 LGHNA and CDR2 YSLEER. Deletions cut 1 base from V and 5 bases from J, with 9 bases between. This CDR3 region has 15 residues. The DNA of the CDR3 is TGCGCCAGCAGCCAAGGGACCCACCATAATTCACCCCTCCACTTT. This sequence encodes CASSQGTHHNSPLHF.

The chain carries TRBV6-1 and TRBJ1-2; D call uncertain. The V gene lost 4 bases and the J gene lost 0 bases, with 18 bases spanning the gap. CDR1 MNHNS and CDR2 SASEGT come from the germline V gene. The CDR3 is 17 residues long. The CDR3 coding sequence is TGTGCCAGCAGTGGCCACGGATTTAGTAACACTAACTATGGCTACACCTTC. Translating it yields CASSGHGFSNTNYGYTF.

This chain joins TRBV7-8 and TRBJ2-7; TRBD1 matches 10 bases. The germline gives CDR1 SGHVS, CDR2 FQNEAQ. The CDR3 contains 15 residues. The V and J ends lost 4 bases and 4 bases, in that order; junction bases with no gene match: 7. CDR3 sequence (DNA): TGTGCCAGCAGCTCCCCGACAGGGGGCGAGTACGAGCAGTACTTC. It encodes CASSSPTGGEYEQYF. The variable domain in full, completed from reference TRBV7-8 and TRBJ2-7, reads GAGVSQSPRYKVAKRGQDVALRCDPISGHVSLFWYQQALGQGPEFLTYFQNEAQLDKSGLPSDRFFAERPEGSVSTLKIQRTQQEDSAVYLCASSSPTGGEYEQYFGPGTRLTVT.

This clone was counted once. The chain combines TRBV6-7 with TRBJ2-3; tentatively, D is TRBD1 (6 bases). TRBV6-7 is an ORF, with its function uncertain. The V end lost 8 bases, the J end lost 7 bases, and 25 bases lay between the germline ends. This CDR3 has 16 amino acids. In DNA form, the CDR3 reads TGTGCCAGCCGACGAAACAGGGTGATATTTTTGCATACGCAGTATTTT. Translation: CASRRNRVIFLHTQYF.

The rearrangement joins TRBV5-6 to TRBJ1-6; the match to TRBD1 covers 8 bases. Germline V lookup: CDR1 SGHDT, CDR2 YYEEEE. With 2 bases clipped from V and 7 bases from J, the junction kept 5 bases outside the gene matches. This CDR3 contains 15 residues. In nucleotides, the CDR3 is TGTGCCAGCAGCTTTAACAGGGGGTTGAATTCACCCCTCCACTTT. Protein: CASSFNRGLNSPLHF.

About this clone: No conserved phenylalanine or tryptophan ends this CDR3, so it is likely a read error. No DNA is shown, since the ends of the CDR3 on it are uncertain; the CDR3 is the one TCRdb lists. The V call is TRBV5-6, the J call TRBJ1-3. The CDR3 length equals 16 residues, ends included. Per germline, CDR1 SGHDT and CDR2 YYEEEE. The CDR3: CASSSVGGTRQRQPTL.

In its sample, this clone was seen once. The V and J genes are TRBV7-9 and TRBJ1-2; D perhaps matches TRBD1 (6 bases). Germline assignment: CDR1 SEHNR and CDR2 FQNEAQ (reference sequence). This CDR3 is 14 amino acids long. V was shortened by 5 bases and J by 8 bases, with 18 bases between the two germline ends. As DNA, the CDR3 is TGTGCCAGCAGCCCCGGGCAGGGGACGGACGGCTACACCTTC. Its translation is CASSPGQGTDGYTF.

V usage is TRBV28 and J usage is TRBJ2-5; maybe TRBD1 (5 bases). CDR1 MDHEN and CDR2 SYDVKM come from the germline V gene. The V end was cut by 5 bases, the J end by 4 bases, with 14 bases between. This CDR3 region has 14 residues. CDR3 loop: CASSGHTLRETQYF. The CDR3, as DNA: TGTGCCAGCAGTGGACACACGCTCAGAGAGACCCAGTACTTC.

Here the CDR3 reads CASSVIRGLGETQYF. CDR3 in DNA: TGTGCCAGCAGCGTGATCAGGGGGCTAGGGGAGACCCAGTACTTC. This sequence joins TRBV12-1 and TRBJ2-5; no check of the table's D call, TRBD1, against the DNA was made. TRBV12-1 is an annotated pseudogene. This CDR3 is built from 15 residues.

This chain joins TRBV10-3 and TRBJ1-4, with a tentative D call TRBD1 (5 bases). Germline CDR1 reads ENHRY; CDR2 reads SYGVKD. V gave up 2 bases and J gave up 5 bases, with 12 bases separating them. The CDR3 covers 15 residues. CDR3 in amino acids: CAISEAGLKNEKLFF. Here the CDR3 DNA reads TGTGCCATCAGTGAGGCGGGACTGAAAAATGAAAAACTGTTTTTT.

This sequence joins TRBV5-6 and TRBJ2-5; TRBD1 is a possible D gene (6 bases). V lost 4 bases and J 2 bases, leaving 12 bases between the germline ends. Germline CDR1 reads SGHDT; CDR2 reads YYEEEE. This CDR3 comprises 14 residues. The CDR3 sequence is CASSTRGTQETQYF. CDR3 nucleotide sequence: TGTGCCAGCAGCACGAGAGGGACACAAGAGACCCAGTACTTC.

V and J are TRBV4-3 and TRBJ1-3; TRBD1 matches at 9 bases. The V gene end was trimmed by 0 bases and the J gene end by 6 bases; junction bases not matched to a gene: 9. The germline CDR1 and CDR2 sequences are LGHNA and YSLEER. The CDR3 contains 17 residues. CDR3 nucleotides: TGCGCCAGCAGCCAAGATAGACAGGGGGTTGGGAAAAACACCATATATTTT. This sequence encodes CASSQDRQGVGKNTIYF.

This chain joins TRBV5-1 and TRBJ1-3; D unresolved. Trimming stripped 4 bases from V and 4 bases from J, with 6 bases between. Germline V gene data show CDR1 as SGHRS and CDR2 as YFSETQ. This CDR3 region has 12 residues. DNA of the CDR3: TGCGCCAGCAGCGCGGAAGGAAACACCATATATTTT. This encodes CASSAEGNTIYF.

V and J are TRBV4-3 and TRBJ1-2; D call uncertain. This CDR3 comprises 14 residues. Trimming shortened V by 1 base and J by 6 bases, and 12 bases separated the two germline ends. CDR1 is LGHNA and CDR2 is YSLEER in the germline V gene. This CDR3 is CASSQGLRGDGYTF. Written as DNA, the CDR3 is TGCGCCAGCAGCCAAGGGTTACGGGGAGATGGCTACACCTTC.

The chain joins TRBV27 to TRBJ2-2; D remains unclear. V lost 7 bases to trimming and J lost 1 base, with 10 bases between them. CDR1 is MNHEY, CDR2 SMNVEV, per germline (reference sequence). The CDR3 runs to 14 residues. The CDR3 protein is CASKGSRNTGELFF. As DNA, the CDR3 is TGTGCCAGCAAGGGCTCGAGGAACACCGGGGAGCTGTTTTTT.

The chain uses TRBV18 and TRBJ1-1; possible D gene TRBD1, 5 bases. The CDR3 has 16 amino acids. Trimming left V 5 bases short and J 0 bases short, with 16 bases between. CDR1 and CDR2 from the germline V gene are KGHSH and LQKENI. Written as DNA, the CDR3 is TGTGCCAGCTCATTGGGCCGACAGCAATTGAACACTGAAGCTTTCTTT. Protein product: CASSLGRQQLNTEAFF.